The present T cell receptor (beta chain) was sequenced within a study of shared clonotypes between healthy human individuals. Germline CDR1 and CDR2: KGHSH and LQKENI. V was cut by 6 bases and J by 1 base, with 11 bases left in between. The CDR3 has 14 residues. As for this clone: Its antigen is undetermined.

Points from the study as a whole: Deeper or shallower sequencing was expected to change how clonotypes are shared among donors.

The data were produced by immunoSEQ multiplex PCR, yet TCRdb's version contains in-frame clones alone and is incomplete. In the table there are roughly 450,000 clones, less than 85% of which are singletons. The V gene is TRBV18, the J gene TRBJ2-3; D call uncertain. The clonotype comes from a woman aged 35 to 49 in good health. Some clones in this sample may be carry-over from other donors' samples. Material for sequencing was PBMCs. In DNA, the CDR3 is TGTGCCAGCTCGCCAAAACCCGGCACAGATACGCAGTATTTT. This gives the protein CASSPKPGTDTQYF. The full variable domain, rest sourced from reference TRBV18 and TRBJ2-3, is NAGVMQNPRHLVRRRGQEARLRCSPMKGHSHVYWYRQLPEEGLKFMVYLQKENIIDESGMPKERFSAEFPKEGPSILRIQQVVRGDSAAYFCASSPKPGTDTQYFGPGTRLTVL.